This T cell receptor beta chain emerged from a study of response to subunit inactivated influenza vaccine. Study outcomes and limitations: Authors suggested each seasonal flu vaccination may recruit only limited numbers of new T cells.

A single record per CDR3 protein comes from TCRdb applying MiXCR to the RT-PCR reads. The data contain approximately 680,000 distinct CDR3 sequences, 15% to 19% of them seen just once; the ten biggest clones take up around 10%. There are a few counts of this clonotype. Its antigen is unknown. The receptor was derived from a man aged 50 or older who received an inactivated influenza vaccine. Source: PBMCs from blood, taken 11 to 12 days after vaccination.

The CDR3 sequence: CASSYSASGRRDTQYF. The CDR3 DNA sequence: TGTGCCAGCAGTTACTCGGCTAGCGGGAGACGCGATACGCAGTATTTT. This chain uses TRBV6-5 with TRBJ2-3; 10 nucleotides align to TRBD2. The germline gives CDR1 MNHEY, CDR2 SVGAGI. This CDR3 is 16 amino acids long. The V and J ends lost 0 bases and 6 bases, in that order; junction bases with no gene match: 6.